These 20 T cell receptor beta chains originate from one sample sequenced in a study of molecular identifiers for immune sequencing clone quantification. TCRdb fed the PCR reads into MiXCR, producing one record per CDR3 protein. The sample contains 97,000 or so distinct CDR3 sequences, 20% to 30% of which appear only once. Sample: naive CD8+ T cells from blood, with Jurkat cell RNA spiked in. Subset described: FACS-sorted CD8+CD4-CCR7+CD45RA+ naive T cells. These receptors originate from a human donor in good health. Some libraries in this study had Jurkat cell RNA spiked in.

To note about this clonotype: Sequence at one end of the junction differs from germline and may be a read error. The rearrangement uses TRBV7-7 and TRBJ1-1; D remains unclear. CDR1 and CDR2 (germline): SSHAT, FNYEAQ (reference sequence). The CDR3 has 13 amino acids. CDR3 in DNA: TGTGCTAGCAGCTTATATAGGAACACTGAAGCTTTCTTT. Protein sequence: CASSLYRNTEAFF.

This clonotype was recorded many times. The chain has TRBV7-9 and TRBJ1-3; no clear D gene. Germline V gene data show CDR1 as SEHNR and CDR2 as FQNEAQ (reference sequence). With 1 base removed from V and 0 bases from J, the gap between germline ends came to 4 bases. The CDR3 has 14 amino acids. DNA of the CDR3: TGTGCCAGCAGCTTAGTGAGCTCTGGAAACACCATATATTTT. This translates into CASSLVSSGNTIYF. The variable domain in full, with the rest retrieved from reference TRBV7-9 and TRBJ1-3, is DTGVSQNPRHKITKRGQNVTFRCDPISEHNRLYWYRQTLGQGPEFLTYFQNEAQLEKSRLLSDRFSAERPKGSFSTLEIQRTEQGDSAMYLCASSLVSSGNTIYFGEGSWLTVV.

This clonotype appeared many times. This sequence joins TRBV4-3 and TRBJ2-5, with TRBD1 identical over 7 bases. Germline V gene sequence: CDR1 LGHNA, CDR2 YSLEER. The CDR3 has 16 residues. The trim removed 0 bases at V and 10 bases at J, leaving 14 bases unmatched. The CDR3 loop reads CASSQDEGQSSEGQYF. In nucleotides, the CDR3 is TGCGCCAGCAGCCAAGATGAGGGACAGTCCTCCGAGGGCCAGTACTTC.

This clonotype was counted at least ten times. The chain links TRBV7-6 to TRBJ1-1; no firm D call. CDR1 is SGHVS and CDR2 is FNYEAQ in the germline V gene. Trimming took off 1 base at V and 4 bases at J, with 13 bases between the two ends. CDR3 length equals 15 residues. The DNA for the CDR3 is TGTGCCAGCAGCTTAGGGCCCGCCCATTCCACTGAAGCTTTCTTT. This gives the protein CASSLGPAHSTEAFF.

Worth noting for this clonotype: This may be a read error: a much more frequent sequence differs by one nucleotide. The V call is TRBV5-3, the J call TRBJ2-7, with a weak D call TRBD1 (6 bases). TRBV5-3 carries the ORF label, with uncertain function. Trimming took 10 bases from V and 3 from J, leaving 17 bases between them. The CDR3 has 13 amino acids. Here the CDR3 reads CAGSLAQGYEQYF. The CDR3 nucleotides are TGTGCCGGCAGCTTGGCACAGGGCTACGAGCAGTACTTC.

This clonotype was found many times. The rearrangement uses TRBV9 and TRBJ2-1, with 9 bases matching TRBD1. This CDR3 has 15 residues. The germline V gene encodes CDR1 SGDLS and CDR2 YYNGEE. V shed 4 bases, J shed 6 bases, and the junction held 8 bases outside the gene matches. CDR3 residues: CASSSPPGQGNEQFF. Written as DNA, the CDR3 is TGTGCCAGCAGCTCCCCACCGGGACAGGGCAATGAGCAGTTCTTC.

This clonotype was counted a few times. In nucleotides, the CDR3 is TGTGCCAGCAGCTTAGATCAGTCAGATACGCAGTATTTT. Its translation: CASSLDQSDTQYF. This chain connects TRBV7-8 to TRBJ2-3; no reliable D call. Trimming cost V 1 base and J 4 bases, with 6 bases left between them. This CDR3 is 13 amino acids long. The germline V gene encodes CDR1 SGHVS and CDR2 FQNEAQ. Full variable domain (rest looked up from reference TRBV7-8 and TRBJ2-3): GAGVSQSPRYKVAKRGQDVALRCDPISGHVSLFWYQQALGQGPEFLTYFQNEAQLDKSGLPSDRFFAERPEGSVSTLKIQRTQQEDSAVYLCASSLDQSDTQYFGPGTRLTVL.

This clonotype was picked up many times. The chain has TRBV27 and TRBJ2-7; 7 nucleotides match TRBD2. The CDR3 consists of 16 residues. Germline lookup yields CDR1 MNHEY and CDR2 SMNVEV (reference sequence). Trimming at V came to 0 bases and at J to 2 bases, leaving 7 bases not matched to a gene. This chain's CDR3 is CASSLSPGLTAYEQYF. In DNA, the CDR3 is TGTGCCAGCAGTTTATCCCCGGGACTAACCGCCTACGAGCAGTACTTC.

This clonotype was detected ten times or more. The rearrangement uses TRBV3-1 and TRBJ1-5; D call uncertain. V lost 3 bases and J lost 1, with 10 bases in between. Per germline, CDR1 LGHDT and CDR2 YNNKEL (reference sequence). The CDR3 length is 15 residues. CDR3 coding DNA: TGTGCCAGCAGCCATAATGAGGAGAGCAATCAGCCCCAGCATTTT. This translates into CASSHNEESNQPQHF.

This clonotype was recorded many times. V usage is TRBV15 and J usage is TRBJ2-5, with 7 bases aligning to TRBD1. V trimming: 8 bases; J trimming: 2 bases; junction bases outside the gene matches: 5. The CDR3 spans 13 residues. Germline lookup yields CDR1 LNHNV and CDR2 YYDKDF (reference sequence). The CDR3 here is CATGTESQETQYF. The CDR3 DNA reads as TGTGCCACCGGGACAGAGAGTCAAGAGACCCAGTACTTC. Complete variable domain (other parts from reference TRBV15 and TRBJ2-5): DAMVIQNPRYQVTQFGKPVTLSCSQTLNHNVMYWYQQKSSQAPKLLFHYYDKDFNNEADTPDNFQSRRPNTSFCFLDIRSPGLGDTAMYLCATGTESQETQYFGPGTRLLVL.

This clonotype has at least ten counts. The chain has TRBV7-9 and TRBJ2-7; TRBD1 aligns across 7 bases. V shed 5 bases and J 2 bases; nucleotides not matched to a gene: 12. This CDR3 contains 16 residues. The V gene's germline CDR1 is SEHNR and CDR2 FQNEAQ (reference sequence). The CDR3 nucleotides are TGTGCCAGCAGCCTTCCCCCCCAGGGGGTCCCCTACGAGCAGTACTTC. Translation gives CASSLPPQGVPYEQYF.

Turning to this clonotype: Just one base apart from a much larger clone, this may be a read error. The rearrangement joins TRBV7-9 to TRBJ2-2; 7 bases are shared with TRBD1. CDR1 is SEHNR and CDR2 is FQNEAQ in the germline V gene (reference sequence). The CDR3 spans 16 residues. The CDR3 reads CASSPPGQAYTGELLF. CDR3 nucleotide sequence: TGTGCCAGCAGCCCCCCCGGACAGGCATACACCGGGGAGCTGCTTTTT.

This clonotype appeared many times. The genes are TRBV30 and TRBJ2-7; D perhaps matches TRBD2 (6 bases). The ends were cut back, 4 bases at V and 0 bases at J, with 13 bases in the middle. CDR1 and CDR2 from the germline V gene are GTSNPN and SVGIG (reference sequence). The CDR3 extends over 14 amino acids. This CDR3 reads CAWTPLDYSYEQYF. CDR3 DNA: TGTGCCTGGACCCCCTTGGACTACTCCTACGAGCAGTACTTC.

This clonotype has ten or more counts. V is TRBV5-1 and J is TRBJ2-7, with 7 positions matching TRBD2. The CDR3 consists of 14 residues. V trimming: 4 bases; J trimming: 6 bases; junction bases outside the gene matches: 10. In germline, CDR1 is SGHRS, CDR2 YFSETQ. Here the CDR3 reads CASSHGGEGFEQYF. The CDR3 bases are TGCGCCAGCAGCCACGGTGGGGAGGGCTTCGAGCAGTACTTC. Full variable domain (rest looked up from reference TRBV5-1 and TRBJ2-7): KAGVTQTPRYLIKTRGQQVTLSCSPISGHRSVSWYQQTPGQGLQFLFEYFSETQRNKGNFPGRFSGRQFSNSRSEMNVSTLELGDSALYLCASSHGGEGFEQYFGPGTRLTVT.

This clonotype was observed many times. V and J are TRBV4-3 and TRBJ2-7, with D maybe TRBD1 (5 bases). Trimming left V 0 bases short and J 2 bases short, with 11 bases between. The CDR3 sequence is 15 residues long. Germline V gives CDR1 LGHNA, CDR2 YSLEER. The CDR3 loop is CASSQDYPGTYEQYF. The CDR3 DNA follows: TGCGCCAGCAGCCAAGATTACCCAGGGACCTACGAGCAGTACTTC.

J is TRBJ2-1 and V is TRBV9; 8 nucleotides agree with TRBD2. The V segment lost 0 bases and the J segment 2 bases; nucleotides outside the gene matches: 7. Germline-derived CDR1 and CDR2 are SGDLS and YYNGEE. The CDR3 contains 17 residues. The CDR3 loop reads CASSVGAGVTPYNEQFF. In nucleotides, the CDR3 is TGTGCCAGCAGCGTAGGAGCGGGAGTGACACCCTACAATGAGCAGTTCTTC.

In its sample, this clonotype was seen many times. The chain couples TRBV29-1 to TRBJ2-7; 7 bases map to TRBD2. This CDR3 is 15 amino acids long. Trimming at V came to 4 bases and at J to 2 bases, leaving 11 bases not matched to a gene. Germline CDR1 reads SQVTM; CDR2 reads ANQGSEA. Written as DNA, the CDR3 is TGCAGCGTTGTCGGATGGGTAGCGGGCACCTACGAGCAGTACTTC. Protein: CSVVGWVAGTYEQYF.

This clonotype showed up many times. The chain recombines TRBV7-6 with TRBJ2-5; D gene ambiguous. The V and J ends lost 5 bases and 0 bases respectively, with 10 bases between them. There are 14 residues in the CDR3. Germline V lookup: CDR1 SGHVS, CDR2 FNYEAQ. In nucleotides, the CDR3 is TGTGCCAGCAGCCCCACAGCGTACCAAGAGACCCAGTACTTC. Encoded protein: CASSPTAYQETQYF.

This clonotype has only a few counts. The rearrangement links TRBV3-1 to TRBJ2-3; 10 bases are shared with TRBD2. Germline values: CDR1 LGHDT, CDR2 YNNKEL (reference sequence). The CDR3 runs 15 residues. Trimming cost V 9 bases and J 4 bases; bases outside gene matches: 10. CDR3 amino acids: CASEESGGAADTQYF. CDR3 coding DNA: TGTGCCAGTGAGGAGAGCGGGGGGGCAGCAGATACGCAGTATTTT.

With respect to this clonotype: A much larger clone lies a single base off, so this may be a read error. The rearrangement uses TRBV29-1 and TRBJ2-2; D assignment may be TRBD1 or TRBD2 (5 bases each). The V gene's germline CDR1 is SQVTM and CDR2 ANQGSEA. The CDR3 has 12 residues. CDR3 residues: CSVAGSTGELSF. CDR3 bases: TGCAGCGTTGCAGGGAGCACCGGGGAGCTGTCTTTT.